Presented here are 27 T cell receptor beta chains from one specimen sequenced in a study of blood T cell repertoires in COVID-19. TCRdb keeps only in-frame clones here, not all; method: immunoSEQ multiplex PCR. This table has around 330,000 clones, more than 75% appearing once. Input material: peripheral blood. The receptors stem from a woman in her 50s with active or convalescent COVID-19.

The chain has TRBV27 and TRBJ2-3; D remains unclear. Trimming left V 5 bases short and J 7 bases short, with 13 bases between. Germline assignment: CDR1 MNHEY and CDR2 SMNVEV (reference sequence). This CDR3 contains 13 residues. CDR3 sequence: CASSASPRNTQYF. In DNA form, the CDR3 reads TGTGCCAGCAGTGCCTCACCGCGTAATACGCAGTATTTT.

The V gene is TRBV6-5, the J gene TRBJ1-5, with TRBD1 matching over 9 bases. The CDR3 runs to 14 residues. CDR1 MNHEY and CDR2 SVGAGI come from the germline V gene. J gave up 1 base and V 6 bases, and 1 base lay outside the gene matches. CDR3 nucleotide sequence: TGTGCCAGCAGGGGACAGGGCAGCAATCAGCCCCAGCATTTT. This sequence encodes CASRGQGSNQPQHF.

The CDR3 DNA reads as TGCGCCAGCAGCTTGGTTCAGACAGGGGGAACAGATACGCAGTATTTT. Its protein product is CASSLVQTGGTDTQYF. The chain recombines TRBV5-1 with TRBJ2-3; 9 bases are a match to TRBD1. CDR1 is SGHRS and CDR2 is YFSETQ in the germline V gene. V lost 0 bases, J lost 3 bases, and 5 bases stayed unmatched. The CDR3 spans 16 residues.

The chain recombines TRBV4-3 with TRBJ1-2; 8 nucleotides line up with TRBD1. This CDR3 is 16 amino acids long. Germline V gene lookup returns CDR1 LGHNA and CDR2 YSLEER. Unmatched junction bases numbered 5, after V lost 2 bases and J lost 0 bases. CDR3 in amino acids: CASSQSTGGTNYGYTF. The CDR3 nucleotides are TGCGCCAGCAGCCAAAGTACAGGGGGGACTAACTATGGCTACACCTTC.

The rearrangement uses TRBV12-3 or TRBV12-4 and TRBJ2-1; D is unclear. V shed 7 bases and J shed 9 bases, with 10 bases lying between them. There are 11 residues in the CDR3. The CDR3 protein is CASTLGREQFF. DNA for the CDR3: TGTGCCAGCACCCTAGGTCGTGAGCAGTTCTTC.

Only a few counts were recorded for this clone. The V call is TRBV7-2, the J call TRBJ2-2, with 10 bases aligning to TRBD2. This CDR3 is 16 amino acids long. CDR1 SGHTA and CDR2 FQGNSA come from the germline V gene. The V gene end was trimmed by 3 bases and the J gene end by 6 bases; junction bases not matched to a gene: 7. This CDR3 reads CASSFNSGRVAGELFF. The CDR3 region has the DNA TGTGCCAGCAGCTTTAACAGCGGGAGGGTAGCCGGGGAGCTGTTTTTT.

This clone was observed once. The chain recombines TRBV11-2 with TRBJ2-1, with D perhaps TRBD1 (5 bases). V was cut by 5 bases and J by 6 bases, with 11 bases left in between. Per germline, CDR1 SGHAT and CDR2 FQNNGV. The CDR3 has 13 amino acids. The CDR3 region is CASSPPGANEQFF. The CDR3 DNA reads TGTGCCAGCAGCCCCCCTGGGGCCAATGAGCAGTTCTTC. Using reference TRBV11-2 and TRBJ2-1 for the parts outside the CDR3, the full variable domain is EAGVAQSPRYKIIEKRQSVAFWCNPISGHATLYWYQQILGQGPKLLIQFQNNGVVDDSQLPKDRFSAERLKGVDSTLKIQPAKLEDSAVYLCASSPPGANEQFFGPGTRLTVL.

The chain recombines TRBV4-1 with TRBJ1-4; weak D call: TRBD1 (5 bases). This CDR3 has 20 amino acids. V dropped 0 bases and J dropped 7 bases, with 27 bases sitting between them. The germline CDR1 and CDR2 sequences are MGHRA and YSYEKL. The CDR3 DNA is TGCGCCAGCAGCCAAGAGATCCGGCGGAGTGCCGGGACTTCGGGTGAAAAACTGTTTTTT. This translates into CASSQEIRRSAGTSGEKLFF.

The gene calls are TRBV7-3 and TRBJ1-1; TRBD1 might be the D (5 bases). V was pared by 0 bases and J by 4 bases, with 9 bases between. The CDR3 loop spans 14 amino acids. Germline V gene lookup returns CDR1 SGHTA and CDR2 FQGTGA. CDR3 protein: CASSLTGLFTEAFF. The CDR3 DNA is TGTGCCAGCAGCTTAACGGGGCTCTTCACTGAAGCTTTCTTT.

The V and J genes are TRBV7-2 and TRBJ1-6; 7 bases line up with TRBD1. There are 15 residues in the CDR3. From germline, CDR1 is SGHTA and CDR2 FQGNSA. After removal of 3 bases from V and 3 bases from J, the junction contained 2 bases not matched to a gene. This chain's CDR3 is CASSLGTVYNSPLHF. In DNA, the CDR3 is TGTGCCAGCAGCTTGGGGACAGTCTATAATTCACCCCTCCACTTT.

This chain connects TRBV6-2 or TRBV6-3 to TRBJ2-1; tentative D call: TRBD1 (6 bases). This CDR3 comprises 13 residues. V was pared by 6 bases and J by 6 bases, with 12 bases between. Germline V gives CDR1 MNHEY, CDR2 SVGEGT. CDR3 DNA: TGTGCCAGCAGCCGGCAGGGGACCAATGAGCAGTTCTTC. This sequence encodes CASSRQGTNEQFF.

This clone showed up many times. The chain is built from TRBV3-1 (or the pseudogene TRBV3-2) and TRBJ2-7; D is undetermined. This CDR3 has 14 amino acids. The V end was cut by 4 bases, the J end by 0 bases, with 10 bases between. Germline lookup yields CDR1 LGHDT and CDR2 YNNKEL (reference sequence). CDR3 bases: TGTGCCAGCAGCCTCCGGGTCGTCTCCTACGAGCAGTACTTC. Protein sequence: CASSLRVVSYEQYF.

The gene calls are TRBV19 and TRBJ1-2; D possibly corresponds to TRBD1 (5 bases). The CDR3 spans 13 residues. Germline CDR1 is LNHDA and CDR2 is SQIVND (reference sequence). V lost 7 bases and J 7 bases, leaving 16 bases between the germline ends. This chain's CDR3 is CASKGDHGGGYTF. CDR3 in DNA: TGTGCCAGTAAAGGGGATCATGGTGGTGGCTACACCTTC.

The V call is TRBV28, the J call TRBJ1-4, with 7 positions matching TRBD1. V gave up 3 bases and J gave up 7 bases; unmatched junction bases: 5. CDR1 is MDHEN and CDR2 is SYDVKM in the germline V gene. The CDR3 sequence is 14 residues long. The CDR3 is CASSLRTGVEKLFF. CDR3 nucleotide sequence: TGTGCCAGCAGTTTGCGTACAGGGGTTGAAAAACTGTTTTTT.

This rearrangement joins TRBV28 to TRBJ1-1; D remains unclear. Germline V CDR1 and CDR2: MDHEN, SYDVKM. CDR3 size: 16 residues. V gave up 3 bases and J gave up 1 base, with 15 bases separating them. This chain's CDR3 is CASSFGVWVENTEAFF. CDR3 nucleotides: TGTGCCAGCAGTTTCGGGGTTTGGGTGGAGAACACTGAAGCTTTCTTT.

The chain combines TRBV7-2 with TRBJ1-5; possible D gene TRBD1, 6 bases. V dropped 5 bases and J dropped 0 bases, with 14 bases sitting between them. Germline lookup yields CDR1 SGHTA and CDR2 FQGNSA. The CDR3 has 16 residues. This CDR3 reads CASSPTGQNSNQPQHF. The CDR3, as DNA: TGTGCCAGCAGCCCTACGGGACAAAATAGCAATCAGCCCCAGCATTTT.

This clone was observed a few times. The CDR3 region is CASSQDRSSGNQPQHF. In nucleotides, the CDR3 is TGTGCCAGCAGCCAAGATAGGAGCAGCGGTAATCAGCCCCAGCATTTT. V and J are TRBV3-1 (or the pseudogene TRBV3-2) and TRBJ1-5, with D unclear. From germline, CDR1 is LGHDT and CDR2 YNNKEL (reference sequence). The CDR3 length is 16 residues. With 0 bases removed from V and 4 bases from J, the gap between germline ends came to 13 bases.

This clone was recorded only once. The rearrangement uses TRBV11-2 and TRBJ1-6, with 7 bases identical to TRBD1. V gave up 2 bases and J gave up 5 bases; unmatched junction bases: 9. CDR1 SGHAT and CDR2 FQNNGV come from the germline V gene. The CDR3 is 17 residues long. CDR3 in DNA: TGTGCCAGCAGCTTATCCTTCGCCGGGACAGATAATTCACCCCTCCACTTT. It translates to CASSLSFAGTDNSPLHF.

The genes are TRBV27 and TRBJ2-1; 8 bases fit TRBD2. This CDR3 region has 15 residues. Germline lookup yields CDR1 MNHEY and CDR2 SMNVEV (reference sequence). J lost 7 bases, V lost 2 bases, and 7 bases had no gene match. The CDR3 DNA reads TGTGCCAGCAGTTTAGGGTCTAGCGGGTTTAATGAGCAGTTCTTC. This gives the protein CASSLGSSGFNEQFF.

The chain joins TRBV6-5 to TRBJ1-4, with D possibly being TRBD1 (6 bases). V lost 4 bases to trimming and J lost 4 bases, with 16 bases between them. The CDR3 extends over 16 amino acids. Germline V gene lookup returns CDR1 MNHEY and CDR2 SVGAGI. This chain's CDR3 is CASSSGTKGLNEKLFF. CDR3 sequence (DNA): TGTGCCAGCAGTTCCGGGACAAAGGGCCTTAATGAAAAACTGTTTTTT.

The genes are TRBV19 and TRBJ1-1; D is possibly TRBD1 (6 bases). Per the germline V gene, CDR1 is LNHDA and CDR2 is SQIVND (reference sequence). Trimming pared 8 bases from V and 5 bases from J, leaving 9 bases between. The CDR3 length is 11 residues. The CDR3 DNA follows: TGTGCCAGTTCAGACAGGACTGAAGCTTTCTTT. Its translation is CASSDRTEAFF.

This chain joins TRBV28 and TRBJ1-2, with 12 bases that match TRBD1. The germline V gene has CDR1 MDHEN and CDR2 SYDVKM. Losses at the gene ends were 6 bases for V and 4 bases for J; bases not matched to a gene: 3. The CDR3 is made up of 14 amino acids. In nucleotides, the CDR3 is TGTGCCAGCAGGATGGGACAGGGGGCCTATGGCTACACCTTC. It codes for CASRMGQGAYGYTF.

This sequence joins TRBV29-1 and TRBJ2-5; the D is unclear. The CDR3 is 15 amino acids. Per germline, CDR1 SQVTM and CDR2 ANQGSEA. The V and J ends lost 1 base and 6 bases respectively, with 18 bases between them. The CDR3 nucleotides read TGCAGCGTTGAAGCCGTAGATAACCCTGGTCAGACCCAGTACTTC. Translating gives CSVEAVDNPGQTQYF.

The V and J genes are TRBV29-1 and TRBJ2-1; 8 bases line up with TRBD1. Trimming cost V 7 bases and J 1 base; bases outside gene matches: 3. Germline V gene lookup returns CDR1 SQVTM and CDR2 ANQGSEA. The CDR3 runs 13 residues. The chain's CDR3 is CSGRGLSYNEQFF. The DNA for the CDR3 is TGCAGCGGCAGGGGGCTGTCCTACAATGAGCAGTTCTTC.

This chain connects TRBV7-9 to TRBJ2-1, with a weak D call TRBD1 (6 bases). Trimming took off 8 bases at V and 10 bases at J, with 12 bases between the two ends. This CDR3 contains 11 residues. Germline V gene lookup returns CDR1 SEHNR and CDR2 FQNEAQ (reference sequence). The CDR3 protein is CASLQGWEQFF. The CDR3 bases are TGTGCCAGCCTACAGGGTTGGGAGCAGTTCTTC. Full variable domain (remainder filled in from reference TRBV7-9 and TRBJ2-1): DTGVSQNPRHKITKRGQNVTFRCDPISEHNRLYWYRQTLGQGPEFLTYFQNEAQLEKSRLLSDRFSAERPKGSFSTLEIQRTEQGDSAMYLCASLQGWEQFFGPGTRLTVL.

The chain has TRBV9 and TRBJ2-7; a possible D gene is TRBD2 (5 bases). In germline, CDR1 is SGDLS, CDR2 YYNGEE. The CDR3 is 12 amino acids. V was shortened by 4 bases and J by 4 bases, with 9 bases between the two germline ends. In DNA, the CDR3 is TGTGCCAGCAGCCGGACTGAATACGAGCAGTACTTC. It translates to CASSRTEYEQYF.

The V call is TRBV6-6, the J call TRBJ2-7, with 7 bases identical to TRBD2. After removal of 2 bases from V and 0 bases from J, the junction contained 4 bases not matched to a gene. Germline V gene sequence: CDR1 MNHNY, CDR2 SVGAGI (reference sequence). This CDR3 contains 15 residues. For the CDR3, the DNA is TGTGCCAGCAGTTACCTCCGGGGGGTCTCCTACGAGCAGTACTTC. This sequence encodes CASSYLRGVSYEQYF.